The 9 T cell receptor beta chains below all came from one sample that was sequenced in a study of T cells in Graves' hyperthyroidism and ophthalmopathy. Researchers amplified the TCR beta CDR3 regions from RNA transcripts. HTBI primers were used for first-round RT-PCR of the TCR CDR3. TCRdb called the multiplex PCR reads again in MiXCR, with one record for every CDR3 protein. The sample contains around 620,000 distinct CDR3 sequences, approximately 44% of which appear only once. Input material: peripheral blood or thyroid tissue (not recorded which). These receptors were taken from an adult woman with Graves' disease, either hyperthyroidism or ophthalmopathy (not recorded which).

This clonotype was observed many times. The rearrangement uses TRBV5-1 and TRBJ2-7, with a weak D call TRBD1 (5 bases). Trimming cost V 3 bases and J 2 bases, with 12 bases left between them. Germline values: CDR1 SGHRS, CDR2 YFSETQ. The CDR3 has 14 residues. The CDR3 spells CASSWGPQAYEQYF. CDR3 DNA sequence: TGCGCCAGCAGCTGGGGTCCACAGGCCTACGAGCAGTACTTC.

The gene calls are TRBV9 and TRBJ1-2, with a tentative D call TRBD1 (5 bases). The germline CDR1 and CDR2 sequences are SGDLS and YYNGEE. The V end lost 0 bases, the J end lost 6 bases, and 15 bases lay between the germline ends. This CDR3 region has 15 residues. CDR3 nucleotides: TGTGCCAGCAGCGTAGACGTTCGGCAGGGAAATGGCTACACCTTC. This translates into CASSVDVRQGNGYTF.

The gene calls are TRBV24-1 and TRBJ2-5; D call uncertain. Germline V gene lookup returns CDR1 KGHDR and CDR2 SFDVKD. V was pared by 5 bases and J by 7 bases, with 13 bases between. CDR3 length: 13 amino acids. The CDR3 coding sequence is TGTGCCACCAGTGTACGAGGATTGCGGACCCAGTACTTC. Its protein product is CATSVRGLRTQYF.

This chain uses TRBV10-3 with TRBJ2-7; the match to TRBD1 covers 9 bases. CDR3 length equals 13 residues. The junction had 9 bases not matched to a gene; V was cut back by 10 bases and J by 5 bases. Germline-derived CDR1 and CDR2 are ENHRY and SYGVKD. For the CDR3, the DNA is TGTGCCACTTCCACCGGACAGGGGAACGAGCAGTACTTC. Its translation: CATSTGQGNEQYF.

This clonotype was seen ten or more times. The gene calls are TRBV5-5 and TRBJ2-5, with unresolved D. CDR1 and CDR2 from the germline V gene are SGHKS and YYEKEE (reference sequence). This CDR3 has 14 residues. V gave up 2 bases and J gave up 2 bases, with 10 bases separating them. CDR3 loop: CASSFSSRQETQYF. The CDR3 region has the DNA TGTGCCAGCAGCTTCAGCAGTAGACAAGAGACCCAGTACTTC.

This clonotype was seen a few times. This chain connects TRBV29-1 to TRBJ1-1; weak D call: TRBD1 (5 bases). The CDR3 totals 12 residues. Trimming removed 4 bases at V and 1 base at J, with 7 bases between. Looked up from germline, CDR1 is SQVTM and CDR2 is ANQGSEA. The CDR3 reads CSVAGKNTEAFF. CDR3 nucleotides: TGCAGCGTTGCAGGGAAGAACACTGAAGCTTTCTTT.

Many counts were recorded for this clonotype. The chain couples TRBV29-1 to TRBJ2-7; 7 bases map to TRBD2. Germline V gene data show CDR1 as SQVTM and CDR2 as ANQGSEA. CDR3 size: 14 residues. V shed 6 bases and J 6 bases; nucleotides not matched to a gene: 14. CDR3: CSVGGVLGRSEQYF. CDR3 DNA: TGCAGCGTGGGAGGGGTCCTCGGGAGATCCGAGCAGTACTTC.

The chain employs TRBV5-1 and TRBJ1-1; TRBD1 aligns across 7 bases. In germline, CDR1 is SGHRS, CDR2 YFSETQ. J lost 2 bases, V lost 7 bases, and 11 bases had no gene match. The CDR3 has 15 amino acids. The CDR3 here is CASSSGTASNTEAFF. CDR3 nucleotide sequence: TGCGCCAGCTCATCCGGGACAGCCAGTAACACTGAAGCTTTCTTT.

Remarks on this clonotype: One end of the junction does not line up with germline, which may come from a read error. CDR3 amino acids: CSASVSPGTDTGAFF. Written as DNA, the CDR3 is TGCAGTGCTAGTGTTTCCCCGGGAACGGACACTGGAGCTTTCTTT. The chain couples TRBV20-1 to TRBJ1-1; TRBD1 might be the D (5 bases). The CDR3 loop spans 15 amino acids. Germline CDR1 and CDR2: DFQATT and SNEGSKA (reference sequence).